This T cell receptor beta chain was identified during a study of OX40 agonist ivuxolimab in advanced cancers. In the study overall: Given to patients was ivuxolimab, an agonistic anti-OX40 (CD134) antibody. The dose-escalation cohort was about 80% male, with a mean age of around 60 years, ranging roughly 23 to 79. Study-wide findings and caveats: CD8+ T cells were the subset that, on average, had more expanded clones than CD4+. Researchers did not determine the expanded peripheral T cells' antigen specificity.

The CDR3 contains 15 residues. Trimming pared 3 bases from V and 0 bases from J, leaving 11 bases between. Profiling relied on immunoSEQ multiplex PCR, and the TCRdb table lists in-frame clones only, not all of them. The top ten hold 2% to 2.5% of the sample, which has some 51,000 clones, over 65% seen once. In the case of this clone: The antigen remains unidentified.

This chain joins TRBV23-1 and TRBJ1-2; D is unclear. TRBV23-1 is flagged as an ORF with uncertain function. The sequences come from CD4+ or CD8+ T cells sorted from blood, collected in a trial of the OX40 agonist ivuxolimab. This TCR was sampled from an adult with an advanced solid tumor such as melanoma, head and neck, liver or kidney cancer. CDR3 in amino acids: CASSHYDLSNYGYTF. For the CDR3, the DNA is TGCGCCAGCAGTCACTACGACTTATCTAACTATGGCTACACCTTC.